A single sample is the source of the 25 T cell receptor beta chains below, sequenced in a study of Ad26.COV2.S vaccination and SARS-CoV-2 variants. Profiled with immunoSEQ multiplex PCR; TCRdb holds only in-frame clones, not every one. The sample carries some 420,000 clones, over 75% recorded once. Treatment of the sample: about 20 received Ad26.COV2.S at low or high dose, single or two shots; several received placebo; per-sample allocation not given. On day 63 after the first injection, vaccine and placebo recipients gave samples. Sequenced material: peripheral blood, taken in a trial of Ad26.COV2.S vaccine versus placebo. Source of these receptors: a person between 18 and 59 years old who received the Ad26.COV2.S COVID-19 vaccine or a placebo.

Comments on this clone: One junction end does not reproduce the germline sequence, and a read error may be involved. This chain links TRBV29-1 with TRBJ1-2, with no clear D. This CDR3 comprises 11 residues. Germline V gene sequence: CDR1 SQVTM, CDR2 ANQGSEA. CDR3 sequence: CSVEVGRSTYF. DNA of the CDR3: TGCAGCGTTGAAGTGGGCAGGTCTACTTACTTC. Full variable domain (missing parts from reference TRBV29-1 and TRBJ1-2): SAVISQKPSRDICQRGTSLTIQCQVDSQVTMMFWYRQQPGQSLTLIATANQGSEATYESGFVIDKFPISRPNLTFSTLTVSNMSPEDSSIYLCSVEVGRSTYFGSGTRLTVV.

The chain recombines TRBV27 with TRBJ1-5; perhaps TRBD1 as D (6 bases). The CDR3 length is 15 residues. V dropped 6 bases and J dropped 4 bases, with 16 bases sitting between them. In germline, CDR1 is MNHEY, CDR2 SMNVEV (reference sequence). The CDR3 nucleotides are TGTGCCAGCAGAAGCCGTCCGGACAGAAATCAGCCCCAGCATTTT. As protein: CASRSRPDRNQPQHF.

The J gene is TRBJ1-3, the V gene TRBV6-6; unclear D gene. This CDR3 region has 18 residues. Germline V gene data show CDR1 as MNHNY and CDR2 as SVGAGI (reference sequence). V was pared by 5 bases and J by 0 bases, with 20 bases between. CDR3 region: CASSPPVSDPSSGNTIYF. As DNA, the CDR3 is TGTGCCAGCAGTCCCCCGGTTAGCGACCCGAGCTCTGGAAACACCATATATTTT.

The CDR3, as DNA: TGTGCCAGCAGAAAAACAGGAATCTCCTACAATGAGCAGTTCTTC. It specifies CASRKTGISYNEQFF. V and J are TRBV6-5 and TRBJ2-1; D is perhaps TRBD1 (5 bases). Trimming took off 6 bases at V and 0 bases at J, with 12 bases between the two ends. This CDR3 contains 15 residues. CDR1 and CDR2 (germline): MNHEY, SVGAGI.

This clone occurred a few times. The gene calls are TRBV4-3 and TRBJ2-7, with D perhaps assigned TRBD1 or TRBD2 (5 bases each). V dropped 0 bases and J dropped 5 bases, with 11 bases sitting between them. Germline CDR1 is LGHNA and CDR2 is YSLEER. The length of the CDR3 is 14 residues. The CDR3 bases are TGCGCCAGCAGCCAAGATTTGGGACCCGACGAGCAGTACTTC. Translating gives CASSQDLGPDEQYF.

CDR3 in amino acids: CSVGQGMGLAGNEQFF. DNA for the CDR3: TGCAGCGTTGGTCAGGGGATGGGACTAGCGGGGAATGAGCAGTTCTTC. This chain connects TRBV29-1 to TRBJ2-1, with 13 bases that match TRBD2. Germline CDR1 SQVTM, CDR2 ANQGSEA. The CDR3 covers 16 residues. J lost 7 bases, V lost 4 bases, and 10 bases had no gene match.

The rearrangement uses TRBV6-5 and TRBJ1-4; 9 bases agree with TRBD1. With V trimmed by 2 bases and J by 5 bases, 3 bases remained unmatched. Looked up from germline, CDR1 is MNHEY and CDR2 is SVGAGI. The CDR3 contains 15 residues. The CDR3 nucleotides are TGTGCCAGCAGTTACGGGGGGACAGGGAATGAAAAACTGTTTTTT. Translating it yields CASSYGGTGNEKLFF.

V is TRBV11-3 and J is TRBJ2-7; the D is unclear. V was clipped by 5 bases and J by 1 base, with 9 bases between them. The germline V gene has CDR1 SGHNT and CDR2 YENEEA. The length of the CDR3 is 13 residues. The CDR3 reads CASSLTDSYEQYF. CDR3 in DNA: TGTGCCAGCAGCCTGACCGATTCCTACGAGCAGTACTTC.

V and J are TRBV28 and TRBJ1-2, with a weak D call TRBD1 (5 bases). Trimming shortened V by 3 bases and J by 4 bases, and 15 bases separated the two germline ends. The CDR3 spans 15 residues. CDR1 and CDR2 (germline): MDHEN, SYDVKM. The CDR3 is CASSFRSLTVYGYTF. The DNA for the CDR3 is TGTGCCAGCAGTTTCCGGAGCCTGACAGTCTATGGCTACACCTTC.

The chain uses TRBV3-1 (or the pseudogene TRBV3-2) and TRBJ2-1, with TRBD1 matching 7 bases. After removal of 1 base from V and 2 bases from J, the junction contained 2 bases not matched to a gene. The CDR3 loop spans 15 amino acids. Germline assignment: CDR1 LGHDT and CDR2 YNNKEL (reference sequence). Here the CDR3 reads CASSQAGGPYNEQFF. DNA of the CDR3: TGTGCCAGCAGCCAAGCAGGGGGTCCCTACAATGAGCAGTTCTTC.

In this sample, this clone turned up once. The genes are TRBV30 and TRBJ1-2; the D gene is possibly TRBD1 (5 bases). Per germline, CDR1 GTSNPN and CDR2 SVGIG (reference sequence). CDR3 length equals 12 residues. The V end was cut by 2 bases, the J end by 8 bases, with 12 bases between. DNA for the CDR3: TGTGCCTGGAGTTACCCCTCAGGGGGCTACACCTTC. This gives the protein CAWSYPSGGYTF. Based on the CDR3 plus reference TRBV30 and TRBJ1-2, the full variable domain is SQTIHQWPATLVQPVGSPLSLECTVEGTSNPNLYWYRQAAGRGLQLLFYSVGIGQISSEVPQNLSASRPQDRQFILSSKKLLLSDSGFYLCAWSYPSGGYTFGSGTRLTVV.

This clone has a single count. Different DNA sequences within this sample yield the same CDR3. The chain has TRBV12-3 or TRBV12-4 and TRBJ2-7; no firm D call. The CDR3 loop spans 13 amino acids. The V end lost 1 base, the J end lost 3 bases, and 7 bases lay between the germline ends. The CDR3 spells CASSLGQNYEQYF. In nucleotides, the CDR3 is TGTGCCAGCAGTTTAGGGCAGAACTACGAGCAGTACTTC.

J is TRBJ2-2 and V is TRBV6-2 or TRBV6-3; 8 bases agree with TRBD2. Trimming took 5 bases from V and 4 from J; bases not matched to a gene: 9. Looked up from germline, CDR1 is MNHEY and CDR2 is SVGEGT. The CDR3 consists of 16 residues. The CDR3 loop reads CASSTLRGEVTGELFF. CDR3 bases: TGTGCCAGCAGTACCCTGCGGGGGGAGGTCACCGGGGAGCTGTTTTTT.

V usage is TRBV18 and J usage is TRBJ2-5; possibly TRBD2 for D (6 bases). Trimming removed 3 bases from V and 5 bases from J, with 19 bases in between. The CDR3 sequence is 16 residues long. The germline V gene has CDR1 KGHSH and CDR2 LQKENI. This CDR3 reads CASSPSLGTSTETQYF. CDR3 DNA sequence: TGTGCCAGCTCACCCAGTTTAGGAACTAGCACTGAGACCCAGTACTTC. The entire variable domain, with the rest obtained from reference TRBV18 and TRBJ2-5, is as follows: NAGVMQNPRHLVRRRGQEARLRCSPMKGHSHVYWYRQLPEEGLKFMVYLQKENIIDESGMPKERFSAEFPKEGPSILRIQQVVRGDSAAYFCASSPSLGTSTETQYFGPGTRLLVL.

This chain joins TRBV28 and TRBJ1-3; D may be TRBD1 (5 bases). The CDR3 runs to 15 residues. CDR1 and CDR2 from the germline V gene are MDHEN and SYDVKM. The V and J ends lost 5 bases and 3 bases respectively, with 14 bases between them. The CDR3 protein is CASSLPRDVGNTIYF. The CDR3, as DNA: TGTGCCAGCAGTCTTCCCCGGGACGTTGGAAACACCATATATTTT. The variable domain in full, completed from reference TRBV28 and TRBJ1-3, reads DVKVTQSSRYLVKRTGEKVFLECVQDMDHENMFWYRQDPGLGLRLIYFSYDVKMKEKGDIPEGYSVSREKKERFSLILESASTNQTSMYLCASSLPRDVGNTIYFGEGSWLTVV.

The chain combines TRBV11-2 with TRBJ2-3; TRBD2 matches 11 bases. The CDR3 consists of 17 residues. CDR1 and CDR2 (germline): SGHAT, FQNNGV. V shed 5 bases, J shed 4 bases, and the junction held 11 bases outside the gene matches. Here the CDR3 DNA reads TGTGCCAGCAGCCATAGCGGGGGGGCCCGGTTGCCAGATACGCAGTATTTT. Translation: CASSHSGGARLPDTQYF.

This chain links TRBV10-2 with TRBJ1-5; TRBD1 aligns across 8 bases. Germline CDR1 and CDR2: WSHSY and SAAADI. With 5 bases clipped from V and 1 base from J, the junction kept 4 bases outside the gene matches. The CDR3 length is 15 residues. Here the CDR3 reads CASSRTGKSNQPQHF. The DNA for the CDR3 is TGCGCCAGCAGTCGGACAGGGAAGAGCAATCAGCCCCAGCATTTT.

The rearrangement uses TRBV27 and TRBJ2-1; no firm D call. V was shortened by 4 bases and J by 0 bases, with 16 bases between the two germline ends. Germline lookup yields CDR1 MNHEY and CDR2 SMNVEV (reference sequence). The CDR3 spans 17 residues. CDR3 in amino acids: CASSYVYISGSYNEQFF. CDR3 coding DNA: TGTGCCAGCAGTTACGTTTATATATCCGGCTCCTACAATGAGCAGTTCTTC.

This rearrangement joins TRBV2 to TRBJ2-2; D is unclear. Germline CDR1 reads SNHLY; CDR2 reads FYNNEI. V was clipped by 6 bases and J by 2 bases, with 4 bases between them. CDR3 length equals 12 residues. In nucleotides, the CDR3 is TGTGCCAGCAGATCCAACACCGGGGAGCTGTTTTTT. It encodes CASRSNTGELFF.

V and J are TRBV4-3 and TRBJ2-3; no clear D gene. Looked up from germline, CDR1 is LGHNA and CDR2 is YSLEER. The CDR3 extends over 13 amino acids. V was pared by 4 bases and J by 6 bases, with 11 bases between. CDR3 sequence: CASSRGPRDTQYF. CDR3 in DNA: TGCGCCAGCAGCCGAGGCCCTCGGGATACGCAGTATTTT.

This clone was seen only a few times. The chain links TRBV27 to TRBJ2-2, with TRBD2 matching 7 bases. Germline V gene lookup returns CDR1 MNHEY and CDR2 SMNVEV (reference sequence). The CDR3 extends over 16 amino acids. After removal of 3 bases from V and 1 base from J, the junction contained 5 bases not matched to a gene. The CDR3 protein is CASSFSGGGNTGELFF. The CDR3 DNA reads as TGTGCCAGCAGTTTTTCGGGCGGGGGGAACACCGGGGAGCTGTTTTTT.

The rearrangement links TRBV29-1 to TRBJ2-3; D possibly corresponds to TRBD2 (5 bases). Per germline, CDR1 SQVTM and CDR2 ANQGSEA. The CDR3 covers 16 residues. The ends were cut back, 2 bases at V and 0 bases at J, with 15 bases in the middle. For the CDR3, the DNA is TGCAGCGTTGAATCCCCCGGCCGGACTAGCACAGATACGCAGTATTTT. Translation gives CSVESPGRTSTDTQYF.

The chain recombines TRBV6-1 with TRBJ2-1; the D is unclear. This CDR3 is 14 amino acids long. Germline V gene sequence: CDR1 MNHNS, CDR2 SASEGT. Trimming pared 1 base from V and 6 bases from J, leaving 10 bases between. The CDR3 protein is CASSEGQFGNEQFF. The CDR3 coding sequence is TGTGCCAGCAGTGAAGGGCAGTTCGGCAATGAGCAGTTCTTC.

A single count supports this clone. The CDR3 DNA follows: TGTGCCACCAGTGACCGACATCAGCCCCAGCATTTT. Residues: CATSDRHQPQHF. This chain links TRBV24-1 with TRBJ1-5; no clear D gene. The CDR3 is 12 residues long. Germline CDR1 and CDR2: KGHDR and SFDVKD. The V and J ends lost 4 bases and 5 bases respectively, with 5 bases between them.

The CDR3 loop reads CASSQVPAGELFF. The CDR3 coding sequence is TGTGCCAGCAGCCAAGTCCCCGCAGGGGAGCTGTTTTTT. This chain connects TRBV3-1 (or the pseudogene TRBV3-2) to TRBJ2-2; no clear D. V lost 1 base, J lost 8 bases, and 8 bases lay in between. From germline, CDR1 is LGHDT and CDR2 YNNKEL (reference sequence). This CDR3 has 13 residues.